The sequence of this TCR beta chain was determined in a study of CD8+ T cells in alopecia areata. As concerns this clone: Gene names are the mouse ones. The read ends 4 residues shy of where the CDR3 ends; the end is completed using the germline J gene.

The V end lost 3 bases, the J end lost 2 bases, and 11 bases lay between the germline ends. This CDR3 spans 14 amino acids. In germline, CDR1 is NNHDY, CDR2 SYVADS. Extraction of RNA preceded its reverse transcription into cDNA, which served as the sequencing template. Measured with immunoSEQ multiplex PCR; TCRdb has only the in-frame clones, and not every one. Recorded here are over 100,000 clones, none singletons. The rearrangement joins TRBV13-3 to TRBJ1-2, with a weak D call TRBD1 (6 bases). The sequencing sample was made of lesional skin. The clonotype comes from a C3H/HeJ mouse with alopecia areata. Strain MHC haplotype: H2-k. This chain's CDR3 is CASSGGGLNSDYTF. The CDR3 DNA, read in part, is TGTGCCAGCAGTGGGGGGGGGCTTAACTCC.